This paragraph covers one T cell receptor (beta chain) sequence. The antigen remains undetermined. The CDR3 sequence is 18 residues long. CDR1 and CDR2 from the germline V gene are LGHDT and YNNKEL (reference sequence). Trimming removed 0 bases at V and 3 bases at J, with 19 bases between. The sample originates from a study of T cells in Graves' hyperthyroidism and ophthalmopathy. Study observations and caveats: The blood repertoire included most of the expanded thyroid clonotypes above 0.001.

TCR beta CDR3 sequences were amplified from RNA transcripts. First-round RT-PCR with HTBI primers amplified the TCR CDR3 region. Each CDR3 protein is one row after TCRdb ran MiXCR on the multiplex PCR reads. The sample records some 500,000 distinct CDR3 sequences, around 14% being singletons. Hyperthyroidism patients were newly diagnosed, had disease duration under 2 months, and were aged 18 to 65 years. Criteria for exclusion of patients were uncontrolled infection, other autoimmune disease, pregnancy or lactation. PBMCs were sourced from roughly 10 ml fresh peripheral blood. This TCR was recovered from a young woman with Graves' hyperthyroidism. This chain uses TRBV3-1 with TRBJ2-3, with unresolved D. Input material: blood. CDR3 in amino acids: CASSQEYRALKMTDTQYF. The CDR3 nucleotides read TGTGCCAGCAGCCAAGAATACCGGGCTCTGAAGATGACAGATACGCAGTATTTT.